Sequencing of this T cell receptor beta chain was carried out in a study of cytomegalovirus exposure and HLA in healthy donors. Study-wide results and limits: There were several of the most significant clusters that appeared linked to common viral pathogens in a later analysis. The study put 150 or so TCR beta chains on its list as cytomegalovirus-associated.

This PCR relied on a set of 60 Vbeta primers and 13 Jbeta primers. Produced via immunoSEQ multiplex PCR; TCRdb's table is partial and in-frame only. There are some 60,000 clones in the sample; about four fifths occur only once, and around 3.9% lies in the top ten. Regarding this clone: The antigen remains unidentified.

This CDR3 contains 16 residues. The germline V gene encodes CDR1 LGHNA and CDR2 YSLEER. With V trimmed by 0 bases and J by 4 bases, 1 base remained unmatched. Sequencing was carried out using PBMCs. This receptor was identified in a woman in her thirties or forties in good health and CMV-seronegative. V and J are TRBV4-3 and TRBJ2-3, with 13 bases identical to TRBD2. In DNA, the CDR3 is TGCGCCAGCAGCCAAGAGGGACTAGCGGGACCAGATACGCAGTATTTT. Translating it yields CASSQEGLAGPDTQYF.